What follows are 9 T cell receptor beta chains derived from one specimen sequenced in a study of cytomegalovirus exposure and HLA in healthy donors. In the PCR, 60 Vbeta and 13 Jbeta primers were used. The data were produced by immunoSEQ multiplex PCR, yet TCRdb's version contains in-frame clones alone and is incomplete. The sample consists of fewer than 150,000 clones, less than 20% of them appearing once. Sequencing was performed on PBMCs. These receptors were obtained from a woman aged 18 to 35 in good health and CMV-seronegative.

This clone was observed a few times. The CDR3 coding sequence is TGTGCCAGCAGGTTGGGTAGCGGGGGCGACCGAGATACGCAGTATTTT. It translates to CASRLGSGGDRDTQYF. The rearrangement links TRBV7-8 to TRBJ2-3, with 9 bases identical to TRBD2. The J segment lost 5 bases and the V segment lost 6 bases, leaving 12 bases of the junction unmatched. The CDR3 loop spans 16 amino acids. Germline V gives CDR1 SGHVS, CDR2 FQNEAQ.

The chain is built from TRBV13 and TRBJ2-5; D perhaps matches TRBD1 (6 bases). The CDR3 runs to 14 residues. Germline assignment: CDR1 PRHDT and CDR2 FYEKMQ (reference sequence). The V end was cut by 1 base, the J end by 4 bases, with 10 bases between. The CDR3 DNA reads as TGTGCCAGCAGCTTAGTGTCCAGGGGAGAGACCCAGTACTTC. Translating it yields CASSLVSRGETQYF.

This clone was seen more than once but under ten times. The chain uses TRBV5-4 and TRBJ2-3, with no clear D. CDR3 length: 13 amino acids. Trimming left V 4 bases short and J 4 bases short, with 10 bases between. CDR1 SGHNT and CDR2 YYREEE come from the germline V gene (reference sequence). The chain's CDR3 is CASSPQFSDTQYF. Here the CDR3 DNA reads TGTGCCAGCAGCCCCCAGTTTTCAGATACGCAGTATTTT. The whole variable domain, filled in from reference TRBV5-4 and TRBJ2-3, reads ETGVTQSPTHLIKTRGQQVTLRCSSQSGHNTVSWYQQALGQGPQFIFQYYREEENGRGNFPPRFSGLQFPNYSSELNVNALELDDSALYLCASSPQFSDTQYFGPGTRLTVL.

The J gene is TRBJ1-1, the V gene TRBV7-9; D gene uncertain. Trimming cost V 7 bases and J 1 base, with 10 bases left between them. The germline gives CDR1 SEHNR, CDR2 FQNEAQ (reference sequence). The CDR3 is 13 residues long. The CDR3 spells CASTLSGNTEAFF. The CDR3 DNA reads TGTGCCAGCACGCTTTCAGGGAACACTGAAGCTTTCTTT. Together with reference TRBV7-9 and TRBJ1-1, the CDR3 gives the full variable domain: DTGVSQNPRHKITKRGQNVTFRCDPISEHNRLYWYRQTLGQGPEFLTYFQNEAQLEKSRLLSDRFSAERPKGSFSTLEIQRTEQGDSAMYLCASTLSGNTEAFFGQGTRLTVV.

This clone was seen only a few times. V gene TRBV5-1 combines with J gene TRBJ1-5; TRBD1 agrees at 8 bases. In germline, CDR1 is SGHRS, CDR2 YFSETQ. V lost 3 bases to trimming and J lost 4 bases; unmatched junction nucleotides: 6. The CDR3 totals 15 residues. For the CDR3, the DNA is TGCGCCAGCAGCTGGGGGACAGGCGCTAATCAGCCCCAGCATTTT. Its translation is CASSWGTGANQPQHF.

The V and J genes are TRBV6-5 and TRBJ1-1; 7 positions match TRBD1. Germline V CDR1 and CDR2: MNHEY, SVGAGI. V was pared by 2 bases and J by 4 bases, with 4 bases of the junction left unmatched. The length of the CDR3 is 14 residues. This chain's CDR3 is CASSYDREATEAFF. DNA of the CDR3: TGTGCCAGCAGTTACGACAGGGAAGCCACTGAAGCTTTCTTT.

This clone came up a few times. The chain carries TRBV6-6 and TRBJ2-3; tentative D call: TRBD2 (6 bases). The CDR3 covers 13 residues. Trimming took off 5 bases at V and 5 bases at J, with 11 bases between the two ends. CDR1 and CDR2 from the germline V gene are MNHNY and SVGAGI (reference sequence). This CDR3 is CASSHLGGDTQYF. The CDR3 nucleotides are TGTGCCAGCAGTCACCTGGGGGGAGATACGCAGTATTTT.

This clone has just a few counts. The CDR3 DNA sequence: TGTGCCACCAGCAGCCGACTCGGCCCTGGCGAGACCCAGTACTTC. The encoded protein is CATSSRLGPGETQYF. The chain combines TRBV15 with TRBJ2-5; D uncertain. Looked up from germline, CDR1 is LNHNV and CDR2 is YYDKDF (reference sequence). Trimming cost V 3 bases and J 5 bases, with 16 bases left between them. The CDR3 has 15 residues.

The sample holds a few counts of this clone. This chain links TRBV10-3 with TRBJ1-2, with D perhaps TRBD1 (6 bases). Germline CDR1 and CDR2: ENHRY and SYGVKD. The CDR3 length is 15 residues. The V end was cut by 8 bases, the J end by 0 bases, with 16 bases between. Here the CDR3 reads CAISWSTGANYGYTF. The CDR3 nucleotides read TGTGCCATCTCCTGGTCGACAGGAGCTAACTATGGCTACACCTTC.